A selection of T cell receptor beta chains follows, all from one sample in a study of blood T cell repertoires in COVID-19. Method: immunoSEQ multiplex PCR; TCRdb's copy keeps in-frame clones and lacks some. The repertoire holds more than 300,000 clones, approximately 90% seen once, with 0.9% to 1.5% in the top ten. Specimen: PBMCs or T cells enriched from blood (not recorded which). The receptor source for this set is a woman between 18 and 29 years old who had recovered from COVID-19. Each CDR3 is given with its conserved first and last residue. D genes are given only for firm matches. Not all rows give a size; the values are once, few, many and, for expanded clones, a class.

abundance	v_gene	d_gene	j_gene	CDR3nt	CDR3aa
.	TRBV7-9	.	TRBJ1-2	TGTGCCAGCAGCACCGACTTAGCCCTTCACTATGGCTACACCTTC	CASSTDLALHYGYTF
.	TRBV19	TRBD2	TRBJ2-7	TGTGCCAGTAGCGTCCGTAGCGGGATGATCTCCTACGAGCAGTACTTC	CASSVRSGMISYEQYF
.	TRBV6-6	.	TRBJ1-5	TGTGCCAGCAGACCCGGGGGGGACAAGCAGCCCCAGCATTTT	CASRPGGDKQPQHF
.	TRBV5-1	TRBD1	TRBJ1-1	TGCGCCAGCAGCTATTGGACAGGGATGAACACTGAAGCTTTCTTT	CASSYWTGMNTEAFF
.	TRBV5-8	.	TRBJ1-5	TGTGCCAGCAGCTTGCAGGGATACAATCAGCCCCAGCATTTT	CASSLQGYNQPQHF
.	TRBV5-1	.	TRBJ2-1	TGCGCCAGCAGCTTGGTGGTCCGGGAGAATGAGCAGTTCTTC	CASSLVVRENEQFF
.	TRBV28	TRBD1	TRBJ1-5	TGTGCCAGCAGTCAGGGGGCCAGTGACAATCAGCCCCAGCATTTT	CASSQGASDNQPQHF
.	TRBV4-2	TRBD1	TRBJ1-2	TGTGCCAGCAGCCAGGACAGGGGGGATGGCTACACCTTC	CASSQDRGDGYTF
.	TRBV4-1	.	TRBJ1-3	TGCGCCAGCAGCCAGACGTGGGGCCTCTCTGGAAACACCATATATTTT	CASSQTWGLSGNTIYF
.	TRBV3-1/TRBV3-2	TRBD1	TRBJ1-4	TGTGCCAGCAGCCGGACAGGGAGAGGTGAAAAACTGTTTTTT	CASSRTGRGEKLFF
.	TRBV5-1	.	TRBJ1-2	TGCGCCAGCAGCGGCGGGGGGACCGGCTACACCTTC	CASSGGGTGYTF
.	TRBV7-3	TRBD2	TRBJ2-2	TGTGCCAGCAGCGAGGGACTAGTCGGCGGGGAGCTGTTTTTT	CASSEGLVGGELFF
.	TRBV7-2	TRBD1	TRBJ1-1	TGTGCCAGCAGCTTAGACTTGAACAGGGGATTGCCTGAAGCTTTCTTT	CASSLDLNRGLPEAFF
.	TRBV25-1	.	TRBJ2-7	TGTGCCAGCAGTGAGAGAACAGGATTCTACGAGCAGTACTTC	CASSERTGFYEQYF
.	TRBV19	TRBD2	TRBJ2-5	TGTGCCAGTAGTATAGGACTAGCGGAACGCGAGACCCAGTACTTC	CASSIGLAERETQYF
.	TRBV6-5	TRBD1	TRBJ2-5	TGTGCCAGCAACGTGGGACAGGGGCAAGAGACCCAGTACTTC	CASNVGQGQETQYF
.	TRBV7-9	TRBD1	TRBJ2-7	TGTGCCAGCAGCTTAGAAGGGACAGGGATTTACGAGCAGTACTTC	CASSLEGTGIYEQYF
.	TRBV7-6	TRBD1	TRBJ2-2	TGTGCCAGCAGCCGGACAGGGGTCGACGGGGAGCTGTTTTTT	CASSRTGVDGELFF
.	TRBV30	TRBD1	TRBJ1-2	TGTGCCTGGGACGACAGGGCTCCTTCCTACACCTTC	CAWDDRAPSYTF
.	TRBV27	.	TRBJ2-7	TGTGCCAGCAGTCTCAACAATCAGGGGACCTACGAGCAGTACTTC	CASSLNNQGTYEQYF
.	TRBV19	TRBD2	TRBJ2-5	TGTGCCAGTAGGGCACTAGCGGGGGGAAAAGAGACCCAGTACTTC	CASRALAGGKETQYF
once	TRBV7-9	TRBD2	TRBJ2-7	TGTGCCAGCAGCCCACGACTAGCGGGGGGATCCTACGAGCAGTACTTC	CASSPRLAGGSYEQYF
.	TRBV2	TRBD1	TRBJ2-7	TGTGCCAGCAGTGTCCGCAGGGGGAACGAGTACGAGCAGTACTTC	CASSVRRGNEYEQYF
.	TRBV4-1	.	TRBJ2-1	TGCGCCAGCCAGGGAAGGGGAAGCTCCTACAATGAGCAGTTCTTC	CASQGRGSSYNEQFF
.	TRBV5-6	.	TRBJ1-5	TGTGCCAGCAGCCGGAGGTGGAGGGAGGATCAGCCCCAGCATTTT	CASSRRWREDQPQHF
.	TRBV6-2/TRBV6-3	.	TRBJ1-6	TGTGCCAGCAGTTTACAGGGCGTGACGACCCTCCACTTT	CASSLQGVTTLHF
.	TRBV19	TRBD1	TRBJ2-6	TGTGCCAGTAGTGCCCACCAGGGACAGGGGCAAACATCCGCCCACGTCCTGACTTTC	CASSAHQGQGQTSAHVLTF
.	TRBV19	.	TRBJ2-1	TGTGCCAGTAGTACCGGGACACCTAATGAGCAGTTCTTC	CASSTGTPNEQFF
once	TRBV12-3/TRBV12-4	.	TRBJ1-6	TGTGCCAGCAGTTTATCCGAAGCGGCACCCCTCCACTTT	CASSLSEAAPLHF
.	TRBV7-9	TRBD2	TRBJ2-2	TGTGCCAGCAGCCCCAGGACCCCCGGGACTAGCGGGGCCGGGGAGCTGTTTTTT	CASSPRTPGTSGAGELFF
.	TRBV11-2	TRBD2	TRBJ2-1	TGTGCCAGCAGCTCCCAAGCGGGGATCAATGAGCAGTTCTTC	CASSSQAGINEQFF
.	TRBV6-2/TRBV6-3	TRBD2	TRBJ2-1	TGTGCCAGCAGTTGGACTAGCGGGGGCCGGTACTCCTACAATGAGCAGTTCTTC	CASSWTSGGRYSYNEQFF
.	TRBV4-1	TRBD1	TRBJ1-6	TGCGCCAGCAGCCAAGAAGGGACAGGCCCCTCCTATAATTCACCCCTCCACTTT	CASSQEGTGPSYNSPLHF
.	TRBV3-1/TRBV3-2	.	TRBJ1-4	TGTGCCAGCAGCCTTCGAAGGGGGGGTGGTGGTGAAAAACTGTTTTTT	CASSLRRGGGGEKLFF
.	TRBV7-9	TRBD2	TRBJ2-3	TGTGCCAGCAGGCGGACTAGCGGAAACACAGATACGCAGTATTTT	CASRRTSGNTDTQYF
.	TRBV3-1/TRBV3-2	.	TRBJ2-2	TGTGCCAGCAGCTACCCCAATGCGCCAGGGATTAACACCGGGGAGCTGTTTTTT	CASSYPNAPGINTGELFF
once	TRBV3-1/TRBV3-2	.	TRBJ1-1	TGTGCCAGCAGCGCGGGCTTGACTGAAGCTTTCTTT	CASSAGLTEAFF
.	TRBV6-5	TRBD1	TRBJ1-1	TGTGCCAGCAGGTACAGGGACAGTGAAGCTTTCTTT	CASRYRDSEAFF
.	TRBV6-6	TRBD1	TRBJ2-7	TGTGCCAGCAATACCAGGGGGCTCGAGCAGTACTTC	CASNTRGLEQYF
.	TRBV9	.	TRBJ2-7	TGTGCCAGCAGCTATGACGGGTCCGGGGACGAGCAGTACTTC	CASSYDGSGDEQYF
.	TRBV30	TRBD1	TRBJ1-5	TGTGCCTGGAGTGTAGGTGGACAGGTCGAGAATCAGCCCCAGCATTTT	CAWSVGGQVENQPQHF
few	TRBV29-1	.	TRBJ2-7	TGCAGCGTTGCCGGCGGGGAAAGCTCCTACGAGCAGTACTTC	CSVAGGESSYEQYF
.	TRBV4-1	.	TRBJ2-1	TGCGCCAGCAGCCCAGGGGCACGTGGGTCGGATGAGCAGTTCTTC	CASSPGARGSDEQFF
.	TRBV6-5	TRBD1	TRBJ2-7	TGTGCCAGCAGTCTTCGACAGGGCCCCATCGAGCAGTACTTC	CASSLRQGPIEQYF
.	TRBV15	TRBD1	TRBJ1-2	TGTGCCACCAGCGGGAGACAGGGTGTGGACTATGGCTACACCTTC	CATSGRQGVDYGYTF
.	TRBV6-1	TRBD1	TRBJ1-2	TGTGCCAGCAGTGAACCTCGCCCGGGACAGAACTATGGCTACACCTTC	CASSEPRPGQNYGYTF
.	TRBV7-2	TRBD1	TRBJ2-5	TGTGCCAGCAGCTCCCCAGGGACAGAAGAGACCCAGTACTTC	CASSSPGTEETQYF
.	TRBV5-8	TRBD1	TRBJ1-1	TGTGCCAGCAGGGACAGGGCGGTGAACACTGAAGCTTTCTTT	CASRDRAVNTEAFF
.	TRBV25-1	TRBD1	TRBJ1-1	TGTGCCAGCAGGGGACAGGGTAGGTTAGGGTGGTGGGACACTGAAGCTTTCTTT	CASRGQGRLGWWDTEAFF
.	TRBV6-5	TRBD1	TRBJ1-2	TGTGCCAGCAGTTACGACAGGGGGTTCTATGGCTACACCTTC	CASSYDRGFYGYTF
.	TRBV30	.	TRBJ2-7	TGTGCCTGGTCGAGGGGGGGCCATTCGTACTTC	CAWSRGGHSYF
.	TRBV27	.	TRBJ1-2	TGTGCCAGCAGTTACAGAGCTAACTATGGCTACACCTTC	CASSYRANYGYTF
.	TRBV6-4	.	TRBJ2-7	TGTGCCAGCAGTGACACAGACACGGTAGTATCTTACGAGCAGTACTTC	CASSDTDTVVSYEQYF
.	TRBV19	.	TRBJ1-5	TGTGCCAGTACGACTTCGGGGGGGAAAAGACAGCCCCAGCATTTT	CASTTSGGKRQPQHF
.	TRBV5-1	.	TRBJ2-4	TGCGCCAGCAGCACTGGACAGAACAAAAACATTCAGTACTTC	CASSTGQNKNIQYF
.	TRBV6-4	.	TRBJ1-2	TGTGCCAGCAGTGATTCCTCAACAGGAGTAGGGAATGGCTACACCTTC	CASSDSSTGVGNGYTF
once	TRBV5-4	.	TRBJ1-6	TGTGCCAGCAGCTCTAAGGAGGTAGCGGTTAATTCACCCCTCCACTTT	CASSSKEVAVNSPLHF